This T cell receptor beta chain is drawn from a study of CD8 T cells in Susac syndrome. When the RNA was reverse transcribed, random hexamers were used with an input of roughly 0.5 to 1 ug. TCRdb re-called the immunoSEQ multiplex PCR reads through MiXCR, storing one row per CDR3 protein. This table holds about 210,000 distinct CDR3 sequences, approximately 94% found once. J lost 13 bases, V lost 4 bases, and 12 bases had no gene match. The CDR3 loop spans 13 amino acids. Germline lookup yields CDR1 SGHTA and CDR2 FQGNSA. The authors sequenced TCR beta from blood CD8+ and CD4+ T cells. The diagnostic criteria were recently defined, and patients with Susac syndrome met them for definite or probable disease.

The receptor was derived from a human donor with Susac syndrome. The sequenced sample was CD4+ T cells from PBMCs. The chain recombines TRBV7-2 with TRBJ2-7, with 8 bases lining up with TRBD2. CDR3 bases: TGTGCCAGCAGCTCACCCGGGAGGGTAGCCGCTTACTTC. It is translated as CASSSPGRVAAYF.